This T cell receptor (beta chain) comes out of a study of CD8 T cells in ankylosing spondylitis. This clonotype showed up many times. What it binds is unknown. With molecular barcodes, quantitative 5'-RACE was used to make the TCR beta libraries. TCRdb redid the calling of the 5' RACE reads with MiXCR, one entry per CDR3 protein. The repertoire holds roughly 490,000 distinct CDR3 sequences, with 5.3% as singletons. Between the trimmed V and J ends, which lost 5 bases and 6 bases, there was a span of 19 bases. The CDR3 extends over 15 amino acids. Study-wide points: Disease-linked clones bore a CD8+ phenotype, appearing relatively rarely in peripheral blood. Ankylosing spondylitis blood seemed to carry a telltale TCR beta motif made of under 10 highly homologous variants. Disease-linked clones reportedly concentrated significantly in matched ankylosing spondylitis synovial fluid. Prior work had noted some motif variants in reactive arthritis blood and synovial fluid.

The TCR originated in a male donor with ankylosing spondylitis. The chain links TRBV12-3 or TRBV12-4 to TRBJ1-2, with a weak D call TRBD1 (6 bases). Sequenced material: blood, either unsorted or a sorted T cell fraction (not recorded which). CDR3 sequence: CASSGAGTLLDGYTF. CDR3 nucleotide sequence: TGTGCCAGCAGTGGCGCGGGGACACTGCTCGATGGCTACACCTTC.